The rows below give T cell receptor beta chains drawn from one sample of a study of blood T cells in healthy people across ages. TCRdb processed the 5' RACE reads anew with MiXCR; each CDR3 protein has one entry. The sample holds around 790,000 distinct CDR3 sequences, around 42% seen once. Sequenced: blood. The receptors were gathered from a man between 60 and 70 years old in good health. Both conserved end residues are part of each CDR3. A D gene is named only where the DNA matches it firmly. Size tells how often a clone was seen (once, few, many) or the class of an expanded clone, and some rows leave it out.

clone_size: -
v_call: TRBV3-1
d_call: -
j_call: TRBJ2-7
cdr3_aa: CASSQYSSQYF
cdr3_nt: TGTGCCAGCAGCCAATACTCCTCCCAGTACTTC

clone_size: -
v_call: TRBV14
d_call: -
j_call: TRBJ2-7
cdr3_aa: CASGEEYYEQSF
cdr3_nt: TGTGCCAGCGGCGAGGAATACTACGAGCAGTCCTTC

clone_size: few
v_call: TRBV29-1
d_call: TRBD1
j_call: TRBJ1-6
cdr3_aa: CSATPRTGNVNSPLHF
cdr3_nt: TGCAGCGCTACCCCACGGACAGGGAATGTTAATTCACCCCTCCACTTT

clone_size: few
v_call: TRBV2
d_call: -
j_call: TRBJ2-5
cdr3_aa: CASSLDSRGGTQYF
cdr3_nt: TGTGCCAGCAGTCTCGACAGCAGAGGGGGGACCCAGTACTTC

clone_size: -
v_call: TRBV4-3
d_call: -
j_call: TRBJ2-7
cdr3_aa: CASSQEVGSSYEQYF
cdr3_nt: TGCGCCAGCAGCCAAGAGGTAGGGTCCTCCTACGAGCAGTACTTC

clone_size: once
v_call: TRBV7-2
d_call: -
j_call: TRBJ2-7
cdr3_aa: CASSLDSQVGSYEQYF
cdr3_nt: TGTGCCAGCAGCTTAGATTCGCAGGTTGGATCCTACGAGCAGTACTTC

clone_size: few
v_call: TRBV29-1
d_call: TRBD2
j_call: TRBJ2-3
cdr3_aa: CSVSLAGGRDTQYF
cdr3_nt: TGCAGCGTGTCCCTAGCGGGGGGAAGGGATACGCAGTATTTT

clone_size: -
v_call: TRBV6-2/TRBV6-3
d_call: -
j_call: TRBJ2-6
cdr3_aa: CASSDTSVANVLTF
cdr3_nt: TGTGCCAGCTCTGACACCTCTGTGGCCAACGTCCTGACTTTC

clone_size: few
v_call: TRBV6-6
d_call: -
j_call: TRBJ1-2
cdr3_aa: CASSAQGYTF
cdr3_nt: TGTGCCAGCAGTGCCCAGGGCTACACCTTC

clone_size: few
v_call: TRBV5-1
d_call: -
j_call: TRBJ1-1
cdr3_aa: CASSLGHEGGTEAFF
cdr3_nt: TGCGCCAGCAGCTTGGGCCACGAAGGGGGCACTGAAGCTTTCTTT

clone_size: -
v_call: TRBV5-1
d_call: -
j_call: TRBJ2-1
cdr3_aa: CASSLTGTNNNEQFF
cdr3_nt: TGCGCCAGCAGCTTAACCGGGACAAACAACAATGAGCAGTTCTTC

clone_size: -
v_call: TRBV7-8
d_call: TRBD1
j_call: TRBJ1-5
cdr3_aa: CASSLQGEFNQPQHF
cdr3_nt: TGTGCCAGCAGCTTACAGGGGGAATTCAATCAGCCCCAGCATTTT

clone_size: -
v_call: TRBV6-1
d_call: -
j_call: TRBJ1-1
cdr3_aa: CATLGVTEAFF
cdr3_nt: TGTGCCACCTTAGGAGTCACTGAAGCTTTCTTT

clone_size: -
v_call: TRBV6-6
d_call: -
j_call: TRBJ1-2
cdr3_aa: CAGMRDYGYTF
cdr3_nt: TGTGCCGGCATGAGGGACTATGGCTACACCTTC

clone_size: -
v_call: TRBV2
d_call: TRBD1
j_call: TRBJ2-1
cdr3_aa: CASSAFLGTADNEQFF
cdr3_nt: TGTGCCAGCAGTGCATTCTTAGGGACAGCTGACAATGAGCAGTTCTTC

clone_size: -
v_call: TRBV27
d_call: TRBD2
j_call: TRBJ2-5
cdr3_aa: CASSEFGLARFQETQYF
cdr3_nt: TGTGCCAGCAGTGAATTCGGACTAGCGCGGTTCCAAGAGACCCAGTACTTC

clone_size: few
v_call: TRBV5-1
d_call: -
j_call: TRBJ2-5
cdr3_aa: CASSDTPYQETQYF
cdr3_nt: TGCGCCAGCAGCGACACGCCGTACCAAGAGACCCAGTACTTC

clone_size: -
v_call: TRBV27
d_call: -
j_call: TRBJ1-5
cdr3_aa: CASSWSGGLGQPQHF
cdr3_nt: TGTGCCAGCAGTTGGAGCGGGGGGCTGGGACAGCCCCAGCATTTT

clone_size: -
v_call: TRBV20-1
d_call: TRBD1
j_call: TRBJ2-3
cdr3_aa: CSAHGTGDPTDTQYF
cdr3_nt: TGCAGTGCCCACGGGACAGGGGACCCCACAGATACGCAGTATTTT

clone_size: -
v_call: TRBV18
d_call: -
j_call: TRBJ2-1
cdr3_aa: CASSGTQGLGNEQFF
cdr3_nt: TGTGCCAGCTCGGGTACTCAGGGTTTGGGCAATGAGCAGTTCTTC

clone_size: few
v_call: TRBV20-1
d_call: -
j_call: TRBJ1-4
cdr3_aa: CSAGEGGINEKLFF
cdr3_nt: TGCAGTGCTGGGGAAGGGGGGATTAATGAAAAACTGTTTTTT

clone_size: few
v_call: TRBV20-1
d_call: -
j_call: TRBJ1-6
cdr3_aa: CSAGGLRGNNSPLHF
cdr3_nt: TGCAGTGCGGGGGGACTTCGCGGGAATAATTCACCCCTCCACTTT

clone_size: few
v_call: TRBV4-1
d_call: -
j_call: TRBJ2-7
cdr3_aa: CASSQDTLGRSYEQYF
cdr3_nt: TGCGCCAGCAGCCAGGACACGCTCGGACGTTCCTACGAGCAGTACTTC

clone_size: once
v_call: TRBV20-1
d_call: TRBD2
j_call: TRBJ2-1
cdr3_aa: CSASLVGGAYNEQFF
cdr3_nt: TGCAGTGCTAGCCTAGTGGGAGGGGCATACAATGAGCAGTTCTTC

clone_size: -
v_call: TRBV20-1
d_call: TRBD2
j_call: TRBJ2-7
cdr3_aa: CSAGLAGGLSEQYF
cdr3_nt: TGCAGTGCCGGACTAGCGGGGGGGCTTAGTGAGCAGTACTTC

clone_size: -
v_call: TRBV10-3
d_call: -
j_call: TRBJ2-3
cdr3_aa: CAIKGSSTDTQYF
cdr3_nt: TGTGCCATCAAGGGGTCAAGCACAGATACGCAGTATTTT

clone_size: -
v_call: TRBV18
d_call: TRBD1
j_call: TRBJ1-4
cdr3_aa: CASSGTGVNEKLFF
cdr3_nt: TGTGCCAGCTCAGGAACAGGGGTAAATGAAAAACTGTTTTTT

clone_size: -
v_call: TRBV20-1
d_call: -
j_call: TRBJ1-2
cdr3_aa: CSARENVLIGGYTF
cdr3_nt: TGCAGTGCTAGAGAAAATGTTCTAATCGGGGGCTACACCTTC

clone_size: -
v_call: TRBV11-2
d_call: -
j_call: TRBJ2-7
cdr3_aa: CASSLFRGGSYEQYF
cdr3_nt: TGTGCCAGCAGCTTGTTTAGGGGGGGCTCCTACGAGCAGTACTTC

clone_size: -
v_call: TRBV12-3/TRBV12-4
d_call: -
j_call: TRBJ2-5
cdr3_aa: CASRVGGGQYF
cdr3_nt: TGTGCCAGCAGAGTTGGAGGGGGGCAGTACTTC

clone_size: many
v_call: TRBV20-1
d_call: -
j_call: TRBJ1-2
cdr3_aa: CSARDTQGYYGYTF
cdr3_nt: TGCAGTGCTAGAGATACGCAGGGATACTATGGCTACACCTTC

clone_size: once
v_call: TRBV6-6
d_call: -
j_call: TRBJ1-1
cdr3_aa: CASSSKGGEAFF
cdr3_nt: TGTGCCAGCAGTTCAAAGGGCGGTGAAGCTTTCTTT

clone_size: -
v_call: TRBV6-5
d_call: TRBD2
j_call: TRBJ2-1
cdr3_aa: CASSSALLAGGPNEQFF
cdr3_nt: TGTGCCAGCAGTTCTGCCTTACTAGCGGGGGGGCCCAATGAGCAGTTCTTC